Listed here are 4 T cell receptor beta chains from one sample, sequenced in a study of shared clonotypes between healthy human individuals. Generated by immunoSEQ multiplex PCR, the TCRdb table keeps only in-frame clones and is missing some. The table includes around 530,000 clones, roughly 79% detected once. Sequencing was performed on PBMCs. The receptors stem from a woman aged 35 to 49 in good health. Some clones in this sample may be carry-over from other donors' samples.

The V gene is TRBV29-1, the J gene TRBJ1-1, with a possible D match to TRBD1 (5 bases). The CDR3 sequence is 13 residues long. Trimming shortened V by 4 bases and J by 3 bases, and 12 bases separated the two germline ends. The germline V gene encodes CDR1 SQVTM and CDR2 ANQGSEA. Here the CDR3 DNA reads TGCAGCGTTGTAGTCAGGGTCGACACTGAAGCTTTCTTT. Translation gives CSVVVRVDTEAFF.

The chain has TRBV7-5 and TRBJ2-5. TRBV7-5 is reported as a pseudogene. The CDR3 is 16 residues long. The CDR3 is CVRSLVQSGCRETQYF. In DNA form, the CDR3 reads TGTGTCAGAAGCTTAGTACAGTCCGGGTGTAGGGAGACCCAGTACTTC.

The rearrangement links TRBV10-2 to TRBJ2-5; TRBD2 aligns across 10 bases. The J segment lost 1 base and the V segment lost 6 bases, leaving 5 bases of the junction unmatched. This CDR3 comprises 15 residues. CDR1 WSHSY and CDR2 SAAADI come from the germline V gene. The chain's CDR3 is CASSRWTSGQETQYF. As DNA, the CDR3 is TGCGCCAGCAGCAGATGGACTAGCGGCCAAGAGACCCAGTACTTC.

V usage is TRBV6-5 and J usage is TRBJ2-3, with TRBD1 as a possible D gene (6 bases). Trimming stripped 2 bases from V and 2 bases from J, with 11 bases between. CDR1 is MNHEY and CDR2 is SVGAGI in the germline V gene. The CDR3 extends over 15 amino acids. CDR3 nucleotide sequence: TGTGCCAGCAGTTACAGTGGACAGTACACAGATACGCAGTATTTT. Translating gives CASSYSGQYTDTQYF.